This note documents a single T cell receptor beta chain sequence. RNA was extracted with the RNeasy kit, and a quantity of about 0.45 to 1 ug was reverse transcribed using random hexamers. Across 54 Vbeta and 13 Jbeta, immunoSEQ multiplex PCR amplified TCR beta CDR3. Each CDR3 protein is one row after TCRdb ran MiXCR on the immunoSEQ multiplex PCR reads. The sample contains hundreds of thousands of distinct CDR3 sequences, approximately 85% of which appear only once. This specimen comes from a study of CD8 T cells in Susac syndrome. Treatment-naive patients with stable or active relapsing-remitting disease were the multiple sclerosis controls. The CDR3 covers 12 residues. Germline CDR1 SGHDT, CDR2 YYEEEE. V was shortened by 6 bases and J by 0 bases, with 4 bases between the two germline ends.

The clonotype originates from a human donor with multiple sclerosis. The sample taken for sequencing was CD8+ T cells from PBMCs. The chain joins TRBV5-6 to TRBJ2-1; D ambiguous. CDR3 protein: CASTLSYNEQFF. CDR3 coding DNA: TGTGCCAGCACCCTCTCCTACAATGAGCAGTTCTTC.